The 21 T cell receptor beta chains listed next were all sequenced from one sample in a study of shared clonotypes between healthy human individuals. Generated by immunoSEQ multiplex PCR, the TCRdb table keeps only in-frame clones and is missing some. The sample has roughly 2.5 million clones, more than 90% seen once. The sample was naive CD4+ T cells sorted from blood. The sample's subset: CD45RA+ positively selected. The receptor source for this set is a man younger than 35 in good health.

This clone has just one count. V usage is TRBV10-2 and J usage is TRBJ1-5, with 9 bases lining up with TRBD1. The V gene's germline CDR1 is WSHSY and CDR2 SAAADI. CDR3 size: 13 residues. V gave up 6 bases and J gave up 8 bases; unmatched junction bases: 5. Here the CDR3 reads CASSGTGNEPQHF. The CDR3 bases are TGCGCCAGCAGCGGGACAGGGAACGAGCCCCAGCATTTT.

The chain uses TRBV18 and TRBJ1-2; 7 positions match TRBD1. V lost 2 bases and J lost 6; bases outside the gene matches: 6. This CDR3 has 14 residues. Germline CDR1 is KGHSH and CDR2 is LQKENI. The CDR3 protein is CASSPITGDNGYTF. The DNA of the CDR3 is TGTGCCAGCTCACCAATTACAGGGGACAATGGCTACACCTTC.

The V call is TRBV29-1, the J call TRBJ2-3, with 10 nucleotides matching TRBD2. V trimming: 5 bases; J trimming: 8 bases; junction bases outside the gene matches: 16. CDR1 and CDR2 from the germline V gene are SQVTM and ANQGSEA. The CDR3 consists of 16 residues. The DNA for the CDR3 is TGCAGCGTTTCGGGCCTAGCGGGGGATGTCCGGGGTACGCAGTATTTT. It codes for CSVSGLAGDVRGTQYF.

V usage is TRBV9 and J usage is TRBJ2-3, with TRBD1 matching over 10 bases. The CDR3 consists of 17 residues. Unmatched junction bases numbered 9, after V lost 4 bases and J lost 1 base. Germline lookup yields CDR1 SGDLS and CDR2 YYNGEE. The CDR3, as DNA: TGTGCCAGCAGCACCCGGGACAGGGGATTTCGCACAGATACGCAGTATTTT. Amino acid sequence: CASSTRDRGFRTDTQYF.

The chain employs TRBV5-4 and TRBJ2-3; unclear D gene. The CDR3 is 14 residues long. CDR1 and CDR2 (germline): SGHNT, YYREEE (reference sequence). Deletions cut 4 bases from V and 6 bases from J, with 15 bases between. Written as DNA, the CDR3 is TGTGCCAGCAGCCCTTCGAGCAGTAGGGATACGCAGTATTTT. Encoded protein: CASSPSSSRDTQYF.

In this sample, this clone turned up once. CDR3 nucleotides: TGTGCTAGCGGGCAGACAGGGGAGGTGCAGACCCAGTACTTC. It yields the protein CASGQTGEVQTQYF. This chain connects TRBV7-7 to TRBJ2-5; possibly TRBD1 for D (8 bases). Germline loops: CDR1 SSHAT, CDR2 FNYEAQ (reference sequence). This CDR3 has 14 amino acids.

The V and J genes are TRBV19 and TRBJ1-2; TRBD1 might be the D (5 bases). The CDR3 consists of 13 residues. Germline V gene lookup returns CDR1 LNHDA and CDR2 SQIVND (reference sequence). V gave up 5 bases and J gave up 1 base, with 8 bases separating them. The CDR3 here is CASSLQVNYGYTF. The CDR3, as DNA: TGTGCCAGTAGTCTACAGGTTAACTATGGCTACACCTTC.

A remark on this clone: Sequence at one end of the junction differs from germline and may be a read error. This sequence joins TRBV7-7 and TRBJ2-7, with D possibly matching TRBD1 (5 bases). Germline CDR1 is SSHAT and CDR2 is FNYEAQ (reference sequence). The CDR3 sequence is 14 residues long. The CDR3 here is CASSSRAGSYEQYF. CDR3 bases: TGTGCTAGCAGCTCCAGGGCTGGATCCTACGAGCAGTACTTC.

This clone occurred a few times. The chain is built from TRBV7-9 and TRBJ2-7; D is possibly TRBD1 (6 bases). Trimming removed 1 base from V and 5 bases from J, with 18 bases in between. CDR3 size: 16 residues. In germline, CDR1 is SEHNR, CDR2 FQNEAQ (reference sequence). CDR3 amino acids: CASSLGQGSFGNEQYF. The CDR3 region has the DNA TGTGCCAGCAGCTTAGGGCAGGGGTCCTTTGGGAACGAGCAGTACTTC.

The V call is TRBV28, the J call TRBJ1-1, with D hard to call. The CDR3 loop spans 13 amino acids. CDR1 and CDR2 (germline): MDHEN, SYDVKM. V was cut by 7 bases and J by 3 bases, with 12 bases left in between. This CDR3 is CASIPAEHTEAFF. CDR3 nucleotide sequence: TGTGCCAGCATTCCGGCCGAGCACACTGAAGCTTTCTTT.

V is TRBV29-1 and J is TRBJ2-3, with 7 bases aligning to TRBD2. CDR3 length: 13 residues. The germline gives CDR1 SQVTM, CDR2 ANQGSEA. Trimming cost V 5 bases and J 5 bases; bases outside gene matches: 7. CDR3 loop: CSVPGGLVDTQYF. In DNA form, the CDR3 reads TGCAGCGTTCCCGGGGGGTTGGTAGATACGCAGTATTTT.

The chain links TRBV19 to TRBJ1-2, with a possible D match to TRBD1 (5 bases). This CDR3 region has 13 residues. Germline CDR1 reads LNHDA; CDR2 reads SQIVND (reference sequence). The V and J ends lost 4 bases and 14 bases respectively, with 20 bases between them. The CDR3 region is CASSRPHGASDTF. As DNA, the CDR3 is TGTGCCAGTAGTAGGCCCCACGGGGCCTCGGATACCTTC.

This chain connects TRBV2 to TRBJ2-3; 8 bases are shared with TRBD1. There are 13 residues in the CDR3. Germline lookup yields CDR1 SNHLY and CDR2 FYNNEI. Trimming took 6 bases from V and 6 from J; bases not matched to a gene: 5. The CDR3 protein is CASRAGGIDTQYF. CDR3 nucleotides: TGTGCCAGCAGGGCAGGGGGCATCGATACGCAGTATTTT.

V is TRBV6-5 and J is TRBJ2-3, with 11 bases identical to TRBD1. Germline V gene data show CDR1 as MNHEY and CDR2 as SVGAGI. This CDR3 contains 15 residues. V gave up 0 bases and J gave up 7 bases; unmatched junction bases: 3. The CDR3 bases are TGTGCCAGCAGTTACTCCGGGACAGGGGGATATACGCAGTATTTT. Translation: CASSYSGTGGYTQYF.

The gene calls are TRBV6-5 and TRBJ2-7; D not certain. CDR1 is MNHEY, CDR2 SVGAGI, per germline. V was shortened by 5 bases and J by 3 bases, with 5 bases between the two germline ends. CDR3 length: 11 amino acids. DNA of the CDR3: TGTGCCAGCAGTACCCTCTACGAGCAGTACTTC. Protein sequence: CASSTLYEQYF.

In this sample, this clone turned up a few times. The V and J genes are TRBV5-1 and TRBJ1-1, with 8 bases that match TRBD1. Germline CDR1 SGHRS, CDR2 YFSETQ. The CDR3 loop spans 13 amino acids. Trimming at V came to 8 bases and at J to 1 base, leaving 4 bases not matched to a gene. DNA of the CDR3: TGCGCCAGTAACAGGGGGGAGAACACTGAAGCTTTCTTT. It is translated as CASNRGENTEAFF.

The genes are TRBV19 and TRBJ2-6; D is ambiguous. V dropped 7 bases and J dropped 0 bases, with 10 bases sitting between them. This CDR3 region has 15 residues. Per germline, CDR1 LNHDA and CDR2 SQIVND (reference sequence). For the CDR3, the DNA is TGTGCCAGTATCCCGACTTTCTCTGGGGCCAACGTCCTGACTTTC. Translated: CASIPTFSGANVLTF.

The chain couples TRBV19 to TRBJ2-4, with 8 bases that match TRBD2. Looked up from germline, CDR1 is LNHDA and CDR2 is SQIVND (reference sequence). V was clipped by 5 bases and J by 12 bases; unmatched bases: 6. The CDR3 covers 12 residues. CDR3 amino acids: CASSPQSGSQYF. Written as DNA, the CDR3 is TGTGCCAGTAGTCCCCAAAGCGGGAGTCAGTACTTC.

CDR3 bases: TGTGCCAGCGGGATAAACACTGAAGCTTTCTTT. It encodes CASGINTEAFF. The chain has TRBV28 and TRBJ1-1; D call uncertain. The CDR3 is made up of 11 amino acids. Trimming took 8 bases from V and 2 from J, leaving 6 bases between them. The V gene's germline CDR1 is MDHEN and CDR2 SYDVKM.

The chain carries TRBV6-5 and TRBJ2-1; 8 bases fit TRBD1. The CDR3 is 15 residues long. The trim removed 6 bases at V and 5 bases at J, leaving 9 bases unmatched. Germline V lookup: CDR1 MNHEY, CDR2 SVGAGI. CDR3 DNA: TGTGCCAGCAGCAGGCCGGGACAGGTAAACAATGAGCAGTTCTTC. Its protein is CASSRPGQVNNEQFF.

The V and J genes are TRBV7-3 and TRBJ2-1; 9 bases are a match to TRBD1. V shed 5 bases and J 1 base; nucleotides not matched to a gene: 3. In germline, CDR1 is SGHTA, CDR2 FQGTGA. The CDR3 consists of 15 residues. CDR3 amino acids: CASSRGQGSYNEQFF. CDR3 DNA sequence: TGTGCCAGCAGCCGTGGACAGGGGTCCTACAATGAGCAGTTCTTC. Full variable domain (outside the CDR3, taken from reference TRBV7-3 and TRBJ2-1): GAGVSQTPSNKVTEKGKYVELRCDPISGHTALYWYRQSLGQGPEFLIYFQGTGAADDSGLPNDRFFAVRPEGSVSTLKIQRTERGDSAVYLCASSRGQGSYNEQFFGPGTRLTVL.